A single sample is the source of the 23 T cell receptor beta chains below, sequenced in a study of blood T cell repertoires in COVID-19. Profiling relied on immunoSEQ multiplex PCR, and the TCRdb table lists in-frame clones only, not all of them. The repertoire holds 140,000 to 150,000 clones, 81% seen once, with more than 6.5% in the top ten. Material for sequencing was peripheral blood. These receptors came from a human donor in a cohort sampled during active COVID-19.

This chain joins TRBV28 and TRBJ1-4; 10 bases agree with TRBD1. The CDR3 totals 15 residues. Unmatched junction bases numbered 9, after V lost 6 bases and J lost 8 bases. Germline CDR1 is MDHEN and CDR2 is SYDVKM. The CDR3 DNA reads as TGTGCCAGCAGCCGGACAGGGGGTTGGAGCGAAAAACTGTTTTTT. Its protein is CASSRTGGWSEKLFF.

V gene TRBV19 combines with J gene TRBJ1-2; 7 bases are shared with TRBD1. The CDR3 sequence is 15 residues long. Germline CDR1 is LNHDA and CDR2 is SQIVND (reference sequence). The J segment lost 7 bases and the V segment lost 5 bases, leaving 13 bases of the junction unmatched. The CDR3 bases are TGTGCCAGTAGTGTCCCCTTTGGGGACAGCCGTGGCTACACCTTC. Residues: CASSVPFGDSRGYTF.

The rearrangement links TRBV7-8 to TRBJ2-5; TRBD1 agrees at 7 bases. Trimming cost V 2 bases and J 5 bases; bases outside gene matches: 8. The germline V gene has CDR1 SGHVS and CDR2 FQNEAQ. This CDR3 has 15 residues. The CDR3 reads CASSLRDSFWETQYF. The DNA for the CDR3 is TGTGCCAGCAGCTTAAGGGACAGCTTTTGGGAGACCCAGTACTTC.

The chain carries TRBV2 and TRBJ2-1; D is unclear. The length of the CDR3 is 12 residues. V lost 2 bases and J 8 bases, leaving 7 bases between the germline ends. Germline V lookup: CDR1 SNHLY, CDR2 FYNNEI. Written as DNA, the CDR3 is TGTGCCAGCAGTGAACAAAGCGATGAGCAGTTCTTC. Its translation is CASSEQSDEQFF.

The rearrangement uses TRBV9 and TRBJ1-3; maybe TRBD1 (5 bases). Per the germline V gene, CDR1 is SGDLS and CDR2 is YYNGEE. This CDR3 is 15 amino acids long. Trimming took off 3 bases at V and 4 bases at J, with 14 bases between the two ends. CDR3 amino acids: CASSDLGDSGNTIYF. CDR3 sequence (DNA): TGTGCCAGCAGCGACCTAGGGGATAGCGGAAACACCATATATTTT.

The rearrangement joins TRBV24-1 to TRBJ1-5, with 12 bases aligning to TRBD1. The J segment lost 4 bases and the V segment lost 3 bases, leaving 3 bases of the junction unmatched. The germline CDR1 and CDR2 sequences are KGHDR and SFDVKD. The CDR3 runs to 16 residues. The CDR3: CATSDPGQGANQPQHF. CDR3 sequence (DNA): TGTGCCACCAGTGATCCGGGACAGGGGGCGAATCAGCCCCAGCATTTT.

The V and J genes are TRBV29-1 and TRBJ1-2; TRBD1 matches 7 bases. V shed 6 bases and J 3 bases; nucleotides not matched to a gene: 4. Germline V gives CDR1 SQVTM, CDR2 ANQGSEA. This CDR3 is 12 amino acids long. The CDR3 DNA reads TGCAGCGTCGATACAGGGGACTATGGCTACACCTTC. Encoded protein: CSVDTGDYGYTF.

This sequence joins TRBV3-1 (or the pseudogene TRBV3-2) and TRBJ2-1; possibly TRBD1 for D (6 bases). The germline CDR1 and CDR2 sequences are LGHDT and YNNKEL (reference sequence). The CDR3 is made up of 18 amino acids. Trimming removed 3 bases at V and 4 bases at J, with 22 bases between. The CDR3 sequence: CASSQHRIGGRTYNEQFF. In nucleotides, the CDR3 is TGTGCCAGCAGCCAGCATCGCATAGGGGGACGGACGTACAATGAGCAGTTCTTC.

The rearrangement uses TRBV28 and TRBJ2-5, with 8 bases fitting TRBD1. This CDR3 contains 15 residues. Germline CDR1 MDHEN, CDR2 SYDVKM. With 7 bases clipped from V and 3 bases from J, the junction kept 10 bases outside the gene matches. The DNA for the CDR3 is TGTGCCAGCAACAAACGCGGGACAGGAGAAGAGACCCAGTACTTC. Protein product: CASNKRGTGEETQYF.

The rearrangement links TRBV4-2 to TRBJ2-6; 13 bases align to TRBD2. There are 20 residues in the CDR3. The germline CDR1 and CDR2 sequences are LGHNA and YNFKEQ. The J segment lost 0 bases and the V segment lost 1 base, leaving 6 bases of the junction unmatched. CDR3 residues: CASSQATSGRYYSGANVLTF. DNA of the CDR3: TGTGCCAGCAGCCAAGCGACTAGCGGGAGGTATTACTCTGGGGCCAACGTCCTGACTTTC.

The genes are TRBV7-9 and TRBJ1-1; the D is unclear. V lost 6 bases, J lost 0 bases, and 8 bases lay in between. In germline, CDR1 is SEHNR, CDR2 FQNEAQ (reference sequence). The CDR3 has 13 amino acids. The CDR3 loop is CASRLLLNTEAFF. For the CDR3, the DNA is TGTGCCAGCAGACTGCTATTGAACACTGAAGCTTTCTTT.

V gene TRBV20-1 combines with J gene TRBJ2-1; 13 bases fit TRBD2. This CDR3 contains 15 residues. CDR1 is DFQATT, CDR2 SNEGSKA, per germline (reference sequence). V was clipped by 3 bases and J by 9 bases; unmatched bases: 8. CDR3 nucleotide sequence: TGCAGTGCTAGTCCTACTAGCGGGAGGGTCGGTGAGCAGTTCTTC. Amino acids: CSASPTSGRVGEQFF.

This chain uses TRBV28 with TRBJ2-7; 7 bases are shared with TRBD1. Unmatched junction bases numbered 5, after V lost 9 bases and J lost 0 bases. The V gene's germline CDR1 is MDHEN and CDR2 SYDVKM. The CDR3 spans 13 residues. CDR3 amino acids: CASLTGSSYEQYF. The CDR3 DNA sequence: TGTGCCAGTTTGACAGGGAGCTCCTACGAGCAGTACTTC.

This clone was detected a few times. CDR3 DNA: TGTGCCAGTAGTATAAAGGAAACAGGGTCCCTAACCTACGAGCAGTACTTC. Translating gives CASSIKETGSLTYEQYF. This rearrangement joins TRBV19 to TRBJ2-7; possible D gene TRBD1, 6 bases. V lost 2 bases, J lost 2 bases, and 19 bases lay in between. Germline V gives CDR1 LNHDA, CDR2 SQIVND (reference sequence). The CDR3 is 17 residues long.

The chain employs TRBV11-3 and TRBJ2-7; TRBD1 is a possible D gene (7 bases). The CDR3 contains 14 residues. Germline CDR1 is SGHNT and CDR2 is YENEEA. V shed 5 bases and J shed 3 bases, with 14 bases lying between them. The CDR3 DNA reads as TGTGCCAGCAGCAGCAGACAGGGAGGCTACGAGCAGTACTTC. This translates into CASSSRQGGYEQYF.

This chain connects TRBV29-1 to TRBJ1-1; no reliable D call. The CDR3 is 12 amino acids. V gave up 0 bases and J gave up 12 bases, with 14 bases separating them. CDR1 is SQVTM, CDR2 ANQGSEA, per germline. As DNA, the CDR3 is TGCAGCGTTGAAGATCTTGGGCGTTGGACTTTCTTT. Its protein product is CSVEDLGRWTFF.

The chain links TRBV7-8 to TRBJ2-3; D possibly corresponds to TRBD2 (6 bases). The CDR3 runs to 12 residues. CDR1 is SGHVS, CDR2 FQNEAQ, per germline. V was trimmed by 4 bases and J by 6 bases, leaving 8 bases between them. The chain's CDR3 is CASSSSGDTQYF. The CDR3 bases are TGTGCCAGCAGCTCCAGCGGGGATACGCAGTATTTT.

This rearrangement joins TRBV5-4 to TRBJ2-3, with 8 nucleotides matching TRBD1. This CDR3 region has 14 residues. Unmatched junction bases numbered 5, after V lost 4 bases and J lost 4 bases. Germline values: CDR1 SGHNT, CDR2 YYREEE (reference sequence). The CDR3 reads CASSEGQGSDTQYF. CDR3 nucleotides: TGTGCCAGCAGCGAAGGACAGGGATCAGATACGCAGTATTTT.

The genes are TRBV5-6 and TRBJ1-5, with 9 bases matching TRBD1. The CDR3 loop spans 16 amino acids. CDR1 is SGHDT and CDR2 is YYEEEE in the germline V gene. V shed 4 bases, J shed 0 bases, and the junction held 5 bases outside the gene matches. The CDR3 is CASSALTGGSNQPQHF. CDR3 in DNA: TGTGCCAGCAGCGCACTGACAGGGGGTAGCAATCAGCCCCAGCATTTT.

The rearrangement joins TRBV28 to TRBJ1-3; a possible D gene is TRBD1 (5 bases). Germline CDR1 reads MDHEN; CDR2 reads SYDVKM. CDR3 length: 14 residues. V was pared by 6 bases and J by 4 bases, with 13 bases between. CDR3 DNA: TGTGCCAGCAGCCGGCAGGGCCTCGGAAACACCATATATTTT. This sequence encodes CASSRQGLGNTIYF.

The CDR3 DNA reads as TGTGCCAGCAGCTTTGGGGACAGGGGGGGAGGCTCGGACATTCAGTACTTC. Translated: CASSFGDRGGGSDIQYF. V and J are TRBV7-2 and TRBJ2-4; 11 bases agree with TRBD1. From germline, CDR1 is SGHTA and CDR2 FQGNSA. V was clipped by 3 bases and J by 8 bases; unmatched bases: 12. This CDR3 has 17 residues. Full variable domain (remainder filled in from reference TRBV7-2 and TRBJ2-4): GAGVSQSPSNKVTEKGKDVELRCDPISGHTALYWYRQSLGQGLEFLIYFQGNSAPDKSGLPSDRFSAERTGGSVSTLTIQRTQQEDSAVYLCASSFGDRGGGSDIQYFGAGTRLSVL.

The rearrangement links TRBV5-4 to TRBJ2-1, with unresolved D. Germline loops: CDR1 SGHNT, CDR2 YYREEE (reference sequence). Trimming took 0 bases from V and 0 from J, leaving 7 bases between them. The length of the CDR3 is 15 residues. CDR3 bases: TGTGCCAGCAGCTTGGTTGGGCTCTCCTACAATGAGCAGTTCTTC. Its translation is CASSLVGLSYNEQFF.

The V call is TRBV4-2, the J call TRBJ1-2; D is unclear. Trimming removed 0 bases from V and 4 bases from J, with 12 bases in between. This CDR3 has 15 residues. Germline V gene data show CDR1 as LGHNA and CDR2 as YNFKEQ. The CDR3 coding sequence is TGTGCCAGCAGCCAAGAAGGATCAACAGTCTATGGCTACACCTTC. Translating gives CASSQEGSTVYGYTF.